This TCR beta chain comes out of a study of T-cell reconstitution after alpha-beta-depleted transplantation in children. This clonotype came up a few times. The germline V gene has CDR1 DFQATT and CDR2 SNEGSKA (reference sequence). The CDR3 extends over 15 amino acids. Germline trimming cut 5 bases from V and 2 bases from J; bases unmatched to any gene: 7. This sample's TCRbeta library carried unique molecular identifier barcodes. A single record per CDR3 protein comes from TCRdb applying MiXCR to the PCR reads. This table holds about 900,000 distinct CDR3 sequences, about 29% found once. The chain links TRBV20-1 to TRBJ2-1, with 9 bases matching TRBD1. The material sequenced was PBMCs, mostly from graft donor cells, taken 360 days after TCRalphabeta/CD19-depleted stem cell transplant. The clonotype comes from a boy under two years old who had a stem cell transplant for SCID, so the T cells may come from the graft donor. Here the CDR3 reads CSAVFRDRAYNEQFF. DNA of the CDR3: TGCAGTGCTGTCTTCCGGGACAGGGCCTACAATGAGCAGTTCTTC.